This T cell receptor beta chain was recovered during a study of blood T cell repertoires in COVID-19. Study details: The United States, Italy and Spain supplied acute and convalescent COVID-19 samples. Sample material is recorded as cDNA or gDNA derived from T cells, B-cell-depleted T cells, or PBMCs.

Germline CDR1 and CDR2: SGHTA and FQGNSA. Unmatched junction bases numbered 3, after V lost 5 bases and J lost 3 bases. The CDR3 has 15 residues. The study recruited people aged about 18 to 95 years across some 23 US areas. Donors in Cohort 3 counted as recovered after two negative PCRs, clearance, or symptom resolution. The assay was immunoSEQ multiplex PCR, and TCRdb's table has in-frame clones only and misses some. Of just over 300,000 clones detected, around 86% appear once; the ten largest clones hold about 4%. The TCR originated in a man younger than 45 who had recovered from COVID-19. Sample: PBMCs or T cells enriched from blood (not recorded which). This sequence joins TRBV7-2 and TRBJ2-1, with 11 bases aligning to TRBD2. The CDR3 here is CASSVTSGNYNEQFF. The CDR3 DNA sequence: TGTGCCAGCAGCGTGACTAGCGGGAACTACAATGAGCAGTTCTTC.